This T cell receptor beta chain was captured in a study of memory CD4+ T cells and cytomegalovirus serostatus. Turning to the study itself: This sample comes from healthy Belgian adults, eight to ten CMV seropositive, approximately 23 seronegative.

Study-wide results and caveats: Of roughly 180 reported CMV TCRbeta sequences, around 62 were found in memory CD4+ repertoires.

With regard to this clone: Its antigen is not known.

The method was immunoSEQ multiplex PCR; TCRdb's version includes in-frame clones alone and lacks a portion of them. The repertoire consists of 75,000 to 90,000 clones, with approximately 80% occurring once and the leading ten covering around 0.73%. Single viable CD3+CD4+CD8-CD45RO+ cells were sorted as the memory CD4+ T cells. Trimming left V 0 bases short and J 10 bases short, with 9 bases between. The CDR3 is 12 residues long. The germline CDR1 and CDR2 sequences are GTSNPN and SVGIG (reference sequence). Sequencing was done on a sample of memory CD4+ T cells from blood. V usage is TRBV30 and J usage is TRBJ1-4, with D unclear. The origin of this receptor is an adult in good health and CMV-seronegative. This CDR3 is CAWSVSYGKLFF. The CDR3 nucleotides read TGTGCCTGGAGTGTAAGTTACGGAAAACTGTTTTTT.